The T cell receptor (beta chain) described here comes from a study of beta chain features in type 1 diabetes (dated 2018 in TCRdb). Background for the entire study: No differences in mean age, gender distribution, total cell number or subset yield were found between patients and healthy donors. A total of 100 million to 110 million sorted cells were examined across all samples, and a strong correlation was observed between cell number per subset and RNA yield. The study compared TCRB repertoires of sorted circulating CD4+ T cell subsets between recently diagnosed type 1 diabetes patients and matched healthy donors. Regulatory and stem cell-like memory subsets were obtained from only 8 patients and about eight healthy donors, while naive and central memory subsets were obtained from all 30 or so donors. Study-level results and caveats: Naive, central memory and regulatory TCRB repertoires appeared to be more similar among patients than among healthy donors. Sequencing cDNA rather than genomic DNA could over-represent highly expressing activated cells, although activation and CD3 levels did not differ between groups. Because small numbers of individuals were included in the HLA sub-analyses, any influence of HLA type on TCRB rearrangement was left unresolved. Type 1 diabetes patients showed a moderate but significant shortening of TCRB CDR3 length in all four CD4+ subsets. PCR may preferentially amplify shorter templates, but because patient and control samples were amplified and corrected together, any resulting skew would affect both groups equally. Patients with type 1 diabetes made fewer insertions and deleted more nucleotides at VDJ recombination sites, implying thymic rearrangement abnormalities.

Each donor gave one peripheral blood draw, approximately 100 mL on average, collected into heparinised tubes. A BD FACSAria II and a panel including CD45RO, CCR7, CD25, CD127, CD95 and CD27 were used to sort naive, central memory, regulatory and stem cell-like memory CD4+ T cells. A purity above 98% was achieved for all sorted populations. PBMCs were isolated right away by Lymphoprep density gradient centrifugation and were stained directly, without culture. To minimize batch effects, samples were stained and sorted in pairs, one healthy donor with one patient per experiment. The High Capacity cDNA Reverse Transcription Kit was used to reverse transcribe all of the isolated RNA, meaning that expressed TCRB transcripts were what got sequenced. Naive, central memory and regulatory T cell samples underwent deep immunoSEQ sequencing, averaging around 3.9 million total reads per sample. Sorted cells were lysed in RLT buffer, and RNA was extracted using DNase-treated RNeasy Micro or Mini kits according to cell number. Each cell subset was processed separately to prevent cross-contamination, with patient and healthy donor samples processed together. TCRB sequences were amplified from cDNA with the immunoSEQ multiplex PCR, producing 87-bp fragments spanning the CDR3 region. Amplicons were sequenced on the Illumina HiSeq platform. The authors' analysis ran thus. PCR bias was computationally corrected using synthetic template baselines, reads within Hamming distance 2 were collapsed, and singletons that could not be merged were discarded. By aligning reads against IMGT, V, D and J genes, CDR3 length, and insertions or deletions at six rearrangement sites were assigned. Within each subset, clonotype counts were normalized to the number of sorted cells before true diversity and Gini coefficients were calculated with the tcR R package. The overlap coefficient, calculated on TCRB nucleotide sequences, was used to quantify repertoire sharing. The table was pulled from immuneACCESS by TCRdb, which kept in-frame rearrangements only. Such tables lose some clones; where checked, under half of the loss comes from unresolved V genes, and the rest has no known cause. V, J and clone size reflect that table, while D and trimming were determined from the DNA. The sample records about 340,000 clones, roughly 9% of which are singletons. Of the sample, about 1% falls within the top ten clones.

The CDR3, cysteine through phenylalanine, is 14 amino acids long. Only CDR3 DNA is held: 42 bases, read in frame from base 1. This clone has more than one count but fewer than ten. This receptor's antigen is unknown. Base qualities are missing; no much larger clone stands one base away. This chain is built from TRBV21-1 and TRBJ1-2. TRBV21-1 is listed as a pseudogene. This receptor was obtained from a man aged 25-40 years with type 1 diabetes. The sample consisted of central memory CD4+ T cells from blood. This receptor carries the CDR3 CASSKPAVHYGYTF. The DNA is TGTGCCAGCAGCAAGCCAGCAGTACACTATGGCTACACCTTC.